These 20 T cell receptor beta chains came from one sample sequenced in a study of early T cells in non-severe SARS-CoV-2 infection. TCRdb reprocessed the 5' RACE reads with MiXCR, giving one entry per CDR3 protein. The table has about 26,000 distinct CDR3 sequences, around 5% seen once. The sequenced material came from whole blood. The receptors derive from an adult who was a healthcare worker with PCR-confirmed SARS-CoV-2 infection or an uninfected control (not recorded which).

This clonotype was found many times. The CDR3 sequence is CASSSVGDNNEQFF. The CDR3 DNA is TGTGCCAGCAGCTCCGTCGGGGATAATAATGAGCAGTTCTTC. The rearrangement links TRBV5-5 to TRBJ2-1; D is perhaps TRBD2 (5 bases). The germline V gene encodes CDR1 SGHKS and CDR2 YYEKEE (reference sequence). V dropped 3 bases and J dropped 7 bases, with 14 bases sitting between them. This CDR3 spans 14 amino acids.

This clonotype was counted ten times or more. This sequence joins TRBV10-1 and TRBJ2-1, with 8 bases matching TRBD1. CDR3 size: 14 residues. Trimming cost V 6 bases and J 8 bases; bases outside gene matches: 9. Germline CDR1 and CDR2: WNHNN and SYGVQD (reference sequence). This CDR3 is CASRAGTGTDEQFF. Here the CDR3 DNA reads TGCGCCAGCAGAGCCGGGACAGGTACGGATGAGCAGTTCTTC.

This chain links TRBV20-1 with TRBJ1-4, with 11 positions matching TRBD1. Trimming removed 6 bases from V and 8 bases from J; junction bases left unmatched: 5. The CDR3 is 13 amino acids. Germline loops: CDR1 DFQATT, CDR2 SNEGSKA (reference sequence). The CDR3, as DNA: TGCAGTGCCTCGGGACAGGGGGACGAAAAACTGTTTTTT. It codes for CSASGQGDEKLFF.

In its sample, this clonotype was seen many times. This chain uses TRBV20-1 with TRBJ1-2; 8 bases are a match to TRBD1. Trimming at V came to 0 bases and at J to 7 bases, leaving 7 bases not matched to a gene. CDR1 and CDR2 (germline): DFQATT, SNEGSKA (reference sequence). The CDR3 has 14 residues. CDR3 bases: TGCAGTGCTAGAGATTCCCCAGGGGGCTTTGGCTACACCTTC. Its translation: CSARDSPGGFGYTF.

The chain carries TRBV20-1 and TRBJ1-1; D uncertain. The germline CDR1 and CDR2 sequences are DFQATT and SNEGSKA (reference sequence). The CDR3 consists of 13 residues. V was cut by 3 bases and J by 3 bases, with 11 bases left in between. CDR3 bases: TGCAGTGCTAGTTGGGGTCCGGACACTGAAGCTTTCTTT. As protein: CSASWGPDTEAFF.

The chain recombines TRBV6-4 with TRBJ2-3; D uncertain. The germline V gene encodes CDR1 MRHNA and CDR2 SNTAGT. The germline V and J ends were trimmed by 2 bases and 2 bases, with 11 bases remaining between them. The CDR3 covers 15 residues. The CDR3 here is CASSDLPTPTDTQYF. The CDR3 region has the DNA TGTGCCAGCAGTGACCTTCCAACCCCCACAGATACGCAGTATTTT.

This clonotype was observed at least ten times. The rearrangement links TRBV20-1 to TRBJ2-7, with 7 bases matching TRBD2. CDR1 and CDR2 from the germline V gene are DFQATT and SNEGSKA (reference sequence). V lost 6 bases and J lost 2; bases outside the gene matches: 10. This CDR3 is 14 amino acids long. The CDR3 coding sequence is TGCAGTGCGCAAGGATCCGGGACTACCTACGAGCAGTACTTC. Its protein is CSAQGSGTTYEQYF.

This clonotype was seen ten or more times. This chain links TRBV7-2 with TRBJ2-3; 7 bases match TRBD2. Germline V CDR1 and CDR2: SGHTA, FQGNSA. This CDR3 is 15 amino acids long. The trim removed 2 bases at V and 4 bases at J, leaving 6 bases unmatched. This chain's CDR3 is CASSLWASGADTQYF. Written as DNA, the CDR3 is TGTGCCAGCAGCTTATGGGCAAGCGGGGCAGATACGCAGTATTTT.

This clonotype occurred many times. The gene calls are TRBV7-3 and TRBJ2-1; 9 nucleotides align to TRBD2. This CDR3 has 15 amino acids. CDR1 is SGHTA and CDR2 is FQGTGA in the germline V gene. The trim removed 0 bases at V and 7 bases at J, leaving 4 bases unmatched. CDR3 sequence: CASSLTGLAGNEQFF. The CDR3 DNA is TGTGCCAGCAGCTTAACGGGCCTAGCGGGAAATGAGCAGTTCTTC.

The chain couples TRBV18 to TRBJ2-7; 10 bases fit TRBD2. J was trimmed by 6 bases and V by 3 bases; bases with no gene match: 2. CDR1 is KGHSH and CDR2 is LQKENI in the germline V gene. The CDR3 covers 13 residues. The CDR3: CASSPQREGEQYF. CDR3 DNA: TGTGCCAGCTCACCCCAGCGGGAGGGCGAGCAGTACTTC. Looking up the rest from reference TRBV18 and TRBJ2-7 gives the full variable domain: NAGVMQNPRHLVRRRGQEARLRCSPMKGHSHVYWYRQLPEEGLKFMVYLQKENIIDESGMPKERFSAEFPKEGPSILRIQQVVRGDSAAYFCASSPQREGEQYFGPGTRLTVT.

This clonotype has a count of ten or more. The genes are TRBV11-2 and TRBJ2-3; D call uncertain. V gave up 1 base and J gave up 4 bases, with 15 bases separating them. Per the germline V gene, CDR1 is SGHAT and CDR2 is FQNNGV. The length of the CDR3 is 16 residues. The CDR3: CASSLGVTRSPDTQYF. CDR3 bases: TGTGCCAGCAGCTTAGGGGTGACTCGTTCGCCAGATACGCAGTATTTT. Full variable domain (missing parts from reference TRBV11-2 and TRBJ2-3): EAGVAQSPRYKIIEKRQSVAFWCNPISGHATLYWYQQILGQGPKLLIQFQNNGVVDDSQLPKDRFSAERLKGVDSTLKIQPAKLEDSAVYLCASSLGVTRSPDTQYFGPGTRLTVL.

A remark on this clonotype: A read error may be the cause here, since a much bigger clone is one base away. This chain uses TRBV5-1 with TRBJ2-7; D possibly corresponds to TRBD2 (6 bases). Germline-derived CDR1 and CDR2 are SGHRS and YFSETQ. There are 13 residues in the CDR3. V lost 5 bases, J lost 5 bases, and 14 bases lay in between. The CDR3 sequence: CASRPSSVNEQYF. The CDR3 nucleotides read TGCGCCAGCAGGCCTTCTAGCGTCAACGAGCAGTACTTC.

In this sample, this clonotype turned up many times. The chain recombines TRBV20-1 with TRBJ2-5; no definite D call. CDR3 size: 13 residues. Trimming removed 0 bases from V and 1 base from J, with 6 bases in between. Germline V gene lookup returns CDR1 DFQATT and CDR2 SNEGSKA (reference sequence). The CDR3 protein is CSARDRVQETQYF. CDR3 coding DNA: TGCAGTGCTAGAGATAGGGTCCAAGAGACCCAGTACTTC.

This chain links TRBV29-1 with TRBJ2-2; 7 nucleotides match TRBD1. The CDR3 length is 13 residues. J was trimmed by 2 bases and V by 7 bases; bases with no gene match: 4. From germline, CDR1 is SQVTM and CDR2 ANQGSEA. The CDR3 loop reads CSGGQKNTGELFF. The DNA for the CDR3 is TGCAGCGGGGGACAGAAAAACACCGGGGAGCTGTTTTTT.

This clonotype was observed many times. The chain combines TRBV6-5 with TRBJ2-7; 7 bases are shared with TRBD1. Looked up from germline, CDR1 is MNHEY and CDR2 is SVGAGI. With V trimmed by 9 bases and J by 7 bases, 12 bases remained unmatched. This CDR3 is 13 amino acids long. CDR3 protein: CASSGTAAREQYF. The CDR3, as DNA: TGTGCCAGTTCCGGGACAGCGGCCCGGGAGCAGTACTTC.

This clonotype was seen ten or more times. The V and J genes are TRBV6-1 and TRBJ1-6, with 7 bases that match TRBD1. CDR3 length: 16 amino acids. In germline, CDR1 is MNHNS, CDR2 SASEGT. V shed 0 bases and J 7 bases; nucleotides not matched to a gene: 6. The CDR3 nucleotides are TGTGCCAGCAGTGAAGCGCCAGGGGGGGAGAATTCACCCCTCCACTTT. This codes for CASSEAPGGENSPLHF.

J is TRBJ2-3 and V is TRBV6-1, with 7 bases lining up with TRBD1. With V trimmed by 1 base and J by 2 bases, 3 bases remained unmatched. Germline V gives CDR1 MNHNS, CDR2 SASEGT. This CDR3 has 15 residues. The chain's CDR3 is CASSEGDRSTDTQYF. The CDR3 nucleotides read TGTGCCAGCAGTGAAGGGGACAGATCCACAGATACGCAGTATTTT.

This clonotype has a count of ten or more. The V gene is TRBV11-3, the J gene TRBJ2-1; TRBD2 matches at 7 bases. V trimming: 1 base; J trimming: 10 bases; junction bases outside the gene matches: 7. CDR3 size: 14 residues. The germline V gene encodes CDR1 SGHNT and CDR2 YENEEA. The CDR3 sequence: CASSLGREGQEQFF. The CDR3 DNA sequence: TGTGCCAGCAGCTTAGGGAGGGAGGGTCAAGAGCAGTTCTTC.

This clonotype has more than one count but fewer than ten. The rearrangement links TRBV11-2 to TRBJ2-1, with a weak D call TRBD2 (5 bases). The CDR3 is 11 amino acids. The V gene's germline CDR1 is SGHAT and CDR2 FQNNGV. Between the trimmed V and J ends, which lost 1 base and 10 bases, there was a span of 5 bases. CDR3 nucleotide sequence: TGTGCCAGCAGCTTAGGGGAGGAGCAGTTCTTC. This gives the protein CASSLGEEQFF.

This chain links TRBV4-1 with TRBJ2-1; D gene unclear. Deletions cut 4 bases from V and 5 bases from J, with 9 bases between. Germline V gene lookup returns CDR1 MGHRA and CDR2 YSYEKL. The CDR3 has 13 residues. The CDR3: CASSLQRNNEQFF. CDR3 sequence (DNA): TGCGCCAGCAGCCTACAGAGAAACAATGAGCAGTTCTTC.